The clone carrying this TCR beta chain was counted many times. The antigen is undetermined. The data are from a study of T cells in Graves' hyperthyroidism and ophthalmopathy. Study observations and caveats: Most thyroid clonotypes with frequency above 0.001 were detected in blood. Before onset, ophthalmopathy was predicted by the model a median about 6.2 months earlier.

Patients aged 18 to 65 had newly diagnosed hyperthyroidism lasting under 2 months. Diagnosis relied on clinical symptoms, serum thyroxine and TRAb, thyroid ultrasound and orbital computed tomography. TCR beta CDR3 regions were amplified from RNA transcripts. In the first-round RT-PCR of the TCR CDR3, the HTBI primer set was used. TCRdb re-called the multiplex PCR reads with MiXCR, one entry per CDR3 protein. Among 650,000 to 750,000 distinct CDR3 sequences listed, 12% to 15% were seen once. V was trimmed by 0 bases and J by 3 bases, leaving 9 bases between them. Germline CDR1 is SNHLY and CDR2 is FYNNEI. This CDR3 has 15 amino acids.

The chain combines TRBV2 with TRBJ2-4; D unresolved. Sequencing input: blood. The clonotype originates from a woman aged 18-29 years with Graves' hyperthyroidism. CDR3 nucleotide sequence: TGTGCCAGCAGTGAAGCGATTTTGGGCAAAAACATTCAGTACTTC. It is translated as CASSEAILGKNIQYF.